Below, 16 T cell receptor beta chains from the same sample are listed, as sequenced in a study of T cells after yellow fever vaccination. TCRdb ran MiXCR on the 5' RACE reads and lists one entry per CDR3 protein. The table has just over 250,000 distinct CDR3 sequences, approximately 5.2% seen once; the top ten hold 2.5% to 4%. Sequences were derived from CD4+ T cells sorted from PBMCs, sampled on the day of the yellow fever booster vaccination. The receptors come from a man aged 18 to 29 who received the YFV17D yellow fever vaccine.

This clonotype was detected a few times. The chain has TRBV7-2 and TRBJ1-5; D call uncertain. The CDR3 is made up of 16 amino acids. Germline CDR1 SGHTA, CDR2 FQGNSA. Deletions cut 3 bases from V and 0 bases from J, with 12 bases between. CDR3 sequence: CASSLGPGNSNQPQHF. The CDR3 DNA reads as TGTGCCAGCAGCTTGGGTCCGGGGAATAGCAATCAGCCCCAGCATTTT.

This clonotype appeared many times. J is TRBJ1-1 and V is TRBV7-2; D may be TRBD1 (5 bases). Between the trimmed V and J ends, which lost 4 bases and 1 base, there was a span of 7 bases. The CDR3 is 13 amino acids. The germline gives CDR1 SGHTA, CDR2 FQGNSA. CDR3 residues: CASSYDRNTEAFF. For the CDR3, the DNA is TGTGCCAGCAGCTATGACAGGAACACTGAAGCTTTCTTT.

The chain couples TRBV28 to TRBJ2-7, with D maybe TRBD1 (5 bases). Trimming left V 5 bases short and J 2 bases short, with 13 bases between. The CDR3 spans 14 residues. CDR1 and CDR2 (germline): MDHEN, SYDVKM. CDR3 sequence: CASSAAGLAYEQYV. CDR3 nucleotides: TGTGCCAGCAGTGCCGCAGGGCTGGCCTACGAGCAGTACGTC.

The rearrangement links TRBV28 to TRBJ2-5; D not certain. Germline V gene data show CDR1 as MDHEN and CDR2 as SYDVKM. Deletions cut 2 bases from V and 5 bases from J, with 6 bases between. The CDR3 contains 12 residues. CDR3 protein: CASSLKRETQYF. The DNA for the CDR3 is TGTGCCAGCAGTTTAAAACGGGAGACCCAGTACTTC.

This clonotype appeared many times. This chain uses TRBV12-3 or TRBV12-4 with TRBJ2-6, with D unclear. Deletions cut 7 bases from V and 0 bases from J, with 10 bases between. The CDR3 sequence is 15 residues long. The CDR3 region is CASTPSSSGANVLTF. DNA of the CDR3: TGTGCCAGCACCCCCAGCAGCTCTGGGGCCAACGTCCTGACTTTC.

This clonotype was recorded at least ten times. The chain uses TRBV4-3 and TRBJ2-4; D not resolved. CDR1 is LGHNA, CDR2 YSLEER, per germline. The V gene lost 0 bases and the J gene lost 8 bases, with 11 bases spanning the gap. CDR3 length: 14 amino acids. The CDR3 is CASSQDPFVDIQYF. The CDR3 DNA follows: TGCGCCAGCAGCCAAGACCCGTTTGTAGACATTCAGTACTTC.

The chain's CDR3 is CATSDSTPRGYNEQFF. CDR3 in DNA: TGTGCCACCAGTGATTCTACTCCGAGGGGTTACAATGAGCAGTTCTTC. The V and J genes are TRBV24-1 and TRBJ2-1, with D perhaps being TRBD1 or TRBD2 (5 bases each). This CDR3 is 16 amino acids long. CDR1 and CDR2 from the germline V gene are KGHDR and SFDVKD. The V end lost 2 bases, the J end lost 4 bases, and 14 bases lay between the germline ends.

This clonotype occurred a few times. This chain uses TRBV20-1 with TRBJ1-1; D uncertain. V lost 5 bases and J lost 10, with 20 bases in between. The CDR3 sequence is 13 residues long. Germline lookup yields CDR1 DFQATT and CDR2 SNEGSKA (reference sequence). Here the CDR3 reads CSAPQPLLHPAFF. CDR3 nucleotide sequence: TGCAGTGCTCCCCAGCCCCTGCTTCATCCAGCTTTCTTT.

The V call is TRBV20-1, the J call TRBJ1-1, with unresolved D. Germline CDR1 and CDR2: DFQATT and SNEGSKA (reference sequence). V shed 1 base and J shed 10 bases, with 7 bases lying between them. The CDR3 is made up of 10 amino acids. CDR3: CSARGLGAFF. The CDR3 region has the DNA TGCAGTGCTAGAGGCCTCGGAGCTTTCTTT.

V gene TRBV5-1 combines with J gene TRBJ2-1; D gene unclear. Germline V gene data show CDR1 as SGHRS and CDR2 as YFSETQ. V gave up 4 bases and J gave up 6 bases, with 11 bases separating them. This CDR3 contains 13 residues. DNA of the CDR3: TGCGCCAGCAGCGTGGGCCTTAGCAATGAGCAGTTCTTC. Amino acid sequence: CASSVGLSNEQFF.

This clonotype turned up a few times. The chain links TRBV4-2 to TRBJ2-3; the D gene is possibly TRBD2 (6 bases). Germline-derived CDR1 and CDR2 are LGHNA and YNFKEQ. The CDR3 has 15 amino acids. The germline V and J ends were trimmed by 6 bases and 2 bases, with 15 bases remaining between them. The CDR3 reads CASRSRGTDTDTQYF. CDR3 DNA sequence: TGTGCCAGCAGGTCACGGGGGACGGACACAGATACGCAGTATTTT.

This clonotype turned up a few times. The J gene is TRBJ2-5, the V gene TRBV5-1; TRBD2 aligns across 8 bases. V lost 3 bases to trimming and J lost 3 bases; unmatched junction nucleotides: 7. Germline V lookup: CDR1 SGHRS, CDR2 YFSETQ. The CDR3 loop spans 15 amino acids. CDR3 DNA: TGCGCCAGCAGCTCGGGACCCGGGGGGGAAGAGACCCAGTACTTC. It codes for CASSSGPGGEETQYF.

This clonotype was seen many times. CDR3 residues: CAIKGTGTDTQYF. CDR3 sequence (DNA): TGTGCCATCAAAGGGACGGGAACAGATACGCAGTATTTT. The rearrangement links TRBV10-3 to TRBJ2-3; D possibly matches TRBD1 or TRBD2 (5 bases each). The CDR3 spans 13 residues. Germline V gene lookup returns CDR1 ENHRY and CDR2 SYGVKD. V was shortened by 7 bases and J by 3 bases, with 11 bases between the two germline ends.

The rearrangement joins TRBV5-1 to TRBJ2-3, with 9 bases fitting TRBD2. The J segment lost 4 bases and the V segment lost 3 bases, leaving 9 bases of the junction unmatched. Germline V gene data show CDR1 as SGHRS and CDR2 as YFSETQ. The CDR3 has 16 residues. The CDR3 DNA reads TGCGCCAGCAGCTCACAACGGGCGGGGGGGGCAGATACGCAGTATTTT. It encodes CASSSQRAGGADTQYF.

This sequence joins TRBV4-3 and TRBJ1-4; no clear D. V was pared by 5 bases and J by 2 bases, with 9 bases between. CDR1 LGHNA and CDR2 YSLEER come from the germline V gene. The CDR3 is 14 amino acids. In nucleotides, the CDR3 is TGCGCCAGCAGCTCGGGGTGGACTAATGAAAAACTGTTTTTT. Translating it yields CASSSGWTNEKLFF.

This clonotype was picked up a small number of times. The genes are TRBV5-6 and TRBJ1-2; 9 bases match TRBD1. There are 14 residues in the CDR3. V lost 4 bases, J lost 6 bases, and 7 bases stayed unmatched. Germline CDR1 reads SGHDT; CDR2 reads YYEEEE. CDR3 coding DNA: TGTGCCAGCAGCATCGACAGGGGGGTCCATGGCTACACCTTC. Translating gives CASSIDRGVHGYTF.